This record looks at one TCR beta chain sequence and its context. The antigen remains undetermined. These data come from a study of T-cell memory formation after mild COVID-19. Notes on the study in general: CD4+ contracting clones lay mainly in CM and EM, CD8+ ones in EMRA. Pre-infection memory showed some responding clones, and this suggested that cross-reactive memory joined. Confirmation of SARS-CoV-2 specificity was lacking for second-wave clones peaking day 37.

The CDR3 runs to 14 residues. Trimming took 6 bases from V and 10 from J; bases not matched to a gene: 12. The germline V gene has CDR1 MNHEY and CDR2 SVGAGI. With constant-segment primers, 5'RACE yielded cDNA libraries of TCR alpha and TCR beta that carried sample barcodes and UMIs. TCRdb reprocessed the 5' RACE reads with MiXCR, giving one entry per CDR3 protein. Here the sample spans about 430,000 distinct CDR3 sequences, approximately 24% being singletons. The chain is built from TRBV6-5 and TRBJ2-1; TRBD2 agrees at 7 bases. This clonotype was sampled from an adult woman who had mild COVID-19 (a few samples of this study predate the infection). Cell type and time point are not known. Specimen: PBMCs or a T cell subset sorted from them (not recorded which). CDR3 residues: CASRQSGSGEEQFF. The DNA of the CDR3 is TGTGCCAGCAGACAAAGTGGGAGCGGGGAGGAGCAGTTCTTC.